A selection of T cell receptor beta chains follows, all from one sample in a study of cytomegalovirus exposure and HLA in healthy donors. Assay: immunoSEQ multiplex PCR; the TCRdb copy retains only in-frame clones and omits some. The data hold roughly 57,000 clones, with 93% observed a single time. Sequences were obtained from PBMCs. These receptors all come from a woman aged 18 to 35 in good health and CMV-seropositive. Both conserved end residues are trimmed from each CDR3.

j_call: TRBJ1-5
v_call: TRBV5-1
cdr3_aa: ASRSGTGGNQPQH

j_call: TRBJ1-1
v_call: TRBV27
cdr3_aa: ASSLFDGGEAF

j_call: TRBJ1-5
v_call: TRBV11-2
cdr3_aa: ASSSDRGDNQPQH

j_call: TRBJ2-7
v_call: TRBV6-5
cdr3_aa: ASSAPGTGQY

j_call: TRBJ1-2
v_call: TRBV11-2
cdr3_aa: ASSLIANDGYT

j_call: TRBJ1-1
v_call: TRBV2
cdr3_aa: ASRTGGTEAF

j_call: TRBJ2-2
v_call: TRBV9
cdr3_aa: ASSSLAGVTGELF

j_call: TRBJ1-1
v_call: TRBV28
cdr3_aa: ASSSGTGLNTEAF

j_call: TRBJ2-7
v_call: TRBV27
cdr3_aa: AGSSSPTGVDYEQY

j_call: TRBJ2-5
v_call: TRBV16
cdr3_aa: ASSHGDELAMETQY

j_call: TRBJ2-7
v_call: TRBV7-8
cdr3_aa: ASSSYRGRENEQY

j_call: TRBJ2-2
v_call: TRBV4-3
cdr3_aa: ASSQEGSSFATGELF

j_call: TRBJ2-6
v_call: TRBV4-1
cdr3_aa: ASSQDASVSSPLAGANVLT

j_call: TRBJ2-7
v_call: TRBV5-4
cdr3_aa: ASSFPTGGEQY

j_call: TRBJ2-1
v_call: TRBV19
cdr3_aa: ASQGLAGLNEQF

j_call: TRBJ1-2
v_call: TRBV6-5
cdr3_aa: ASSYRRGSDYGYT

j_call: TRBJ2-5
v_call: TRBV4-1
cdr3_aa: ASSRPGGPKETQY

j_call: TRBJ1-5
v_call: TRBV7-2
cdr3_aa: ASSSSGLSNQPQH

j_call: TRBJ1-1
v_call: TRBV5-1
cdr3_aa: ASSSRGALNTEAF

j_call: TRBJ2-4
v_call: TRBV5-6
cdr3_aa: ASTPRQSGAKNIQY

j_call: TRBJ1-1
v_call: TRBV28
cdr3_aa: ASTAAPADTEAF

j_call: TRBJ1-4
v_call: TRBV5-6
cdr3_aa: ASSQLGTATNEKLF

j_call: TRBJ1-5
v_call: TRBV28
cdr3_aa: ASSFGGVNQPQH

j_call: TRBJ2-5
v_call: TRBV19
cdr3_aa: ASSVQSGVVETQY

j_call: TRBJ1-2
v_call: TRBV5-1
cdr3_aa: ASSLDPAGPGYT

j_call: TRBJ2-1
v_call: TRBV7-9
cdr3_aa: ASSLDQWSSYNEQF

j_call: TRBJ1-6
v_call: TRBV2
cdr3_aa: ASSEAGAALGSPLH

j_call: TRBJ2-7
v_call: TRBV25-1
cdr3_aa: ASSVLVEQY

j_call: TRBJ1-1
v_call: TRBV7-9
cdr3_aa: ASSFGQGRNTEAF

j_call: TRBJ1-2
v_call: TRBV5-4
cdr3_aa: ASSWGGTDLWGYT

j_call: TRBJ2-7
v_call: TRBV14
cdr3_aa: ASSPLETYEQY

j_call: TRBJ1-2
v_call: TRBV13
cdr3_aa: ASSPPTGSYGYT

j_call: TRBJ2-2
v_call: TRBV7-8
cdr3_aa: ASSVRAGGPNGELF

j_call: TRBJ1-2
v_call: TRBV9
cdr3_aa: ASSASPRDRGLYGYT

j_call: TRBJ1-3
v_call: TRBV18
cdr3_aa: ASSPLARGQTSGNTIY

j_call: TRBJ2-4
v_call: TRBV30
cdr3_aa: AWSVLPRDIQY

j_call: TRBJ1-2
v_call: TRBV5-1
cdr3_aa: ASSFGRDRDGYT

j_call: TRBJ2-7
v_call: TRBV7-2
cdr3_aa: ASSRGLSGGYEQY

j_call: TRBJ1-2
v_call: TRBV27
cdr3_aa: ASSLTGNYGYT

j_call: TRBJ2-7
v_call: TRBV4-3
cdr3_aa: ASSQVEGWEQY

j_call: TRBJ2-3
v_call: TRBV6-6
cdr3_aa: ASSYMLTSTDTQY

j_call: TRBJ1-1
v_call: TRBV7-9
cdr3_aa: ASRGQGSTEAF

j_call: TRBJ1-4
v_call: TRBV6-1
cdr3_aa: ASSERGGPEKLF

j_call: TRBJ2-3
v_call: TRBV4-2
cdr3_aa: ASSPRTGTDTQY

j_call: TRBJ2-7
v_call: TRBV6-1
cdr3_aa: ASSRQGLYEQY